What follows describes a single T cell receptor (beta chain). This clone was counted only a few times. The specificity of this receptor is unknown. There are no base qualities to consult, and no much larger clone falls within one base. This entry comes from a study of blood T cell repertoires in COVID-19 (dated by TCRdb to about 2020). For the study in its entirety: The collaborator samples originated in the United States, Italy and Spain and spanned the acute and convalescent phases of COVID-19. Samples came from the ongoing ImmuneRACE study (first 160 participants) plus 1,254 subjects from 6 global collaborators. A de-identified subject ID, COVID-19 status, age in years and sex were almost always included in the sample metadata. The material from the prospective study consisted of cDNA or gDNA derived from T cells, B-cell-depleted T cells, or PBMCs. HLA class I and class II types, where available, came from metadata supplied by the sample provider rather than from assay-based typing. Deeply sampled blood TCRbeta repertoires from subjects exposed to, actively infected with, or recovered from COVID-19 were included in the dataset. The repertoires were made available in a free public database intended to serve as a resource for research on the immune response to SARS-CoV-2. General findings and caveats noted by the study authors: How much clinical and demographic metadata was included differed by source and by participant, and the metadata was provided uncurated.

V is reduced by 1 base and J by 6 bases, leaving a spacing of 4 bases between them. The CDR3 has 12 amino acids, counting the end cysteine and phenylalanine. Solely the CDR3 DNA is kept, with 36 bases framed from the first base. CDR1 and CDR2, per the germline V gene, are SGHRS and YFSETQ. Collaborating institutions collected whole blood in K2EDTA tubes following their own protocols. For TCRbeta analysis, collaborators shipped samples in one of three forms: frozen whole blood, isolated PBMCs, or DNA extracted from either of those sample types. The immunoSEQ Assay, a bias-controlled multiplex PCR, was used to amplify TCRbeta CDR3 regions from genomic DNA. In the original analysis: Within the assay, amplification of reference gene primers was used to estimate how many nucleated cells each sample contained. Sequence reads were collapsed and filtered to measure the absolute abundance of every unique TCRbeta CDR3 rearrangement. For each sample, productive Simpson clonality was calculated as the square root of Simpson's diversity index across productive rearrangements. TCRdb limited this immuneACCESS table to in-frame rearrangements with V and J called. A share of clones is missing; checked studies link under half to unresolved V genes, and the rest is unexplained. V and J calls and clone size are given by that table; D and trimming were obtained from the DNA. Present in this sample are over 50,000 clones, over 75% of which were seen just once. About 9.4% of the sample rests with the top ten.

This TCR came from a human donor in a cohort sampled during active COVID-19. The sample taken for sequencing was peripheral blood. The V and J genes are TRBV5-1 and TRBJ2-2, with no confident D gene call. Here is the DNA: TGCGCCAGCAGCTTGATAGCCGGGGAGCTGTTTTTT. Its protein reads: CASSLIAGELFF.